This TCR beta chain was profiled in a study of response to subunit inactivated influenza vaccine. Findings of the study overall: Authors suggested that a seasonal influenza vaccination recruits few new T cells each time.

TCRdb re-called the RT-PCR reads with MiXCR, one entry per CDR3 protein. The sample lists fewer than 250,000 distinct CDR3 sequences, about 15% seen once, with approximately 24% in the top ten. Germline-derived CDR1 and CDR2 are MGHDK and SYGVNS. The CDR3 extends over 14 amino acids. V shed 3 bases and J 5 bases; nucleotides not matched to a gene: 3. The sample holds a few counts of this clonotype. Its specificity is unknown. The input for sequencing was CD8+ T cells sorted from PBMCs, taken about 5 days after vaccination. The chain links TRBV25-1 to TRBJ2-1; 8 nucleotides agree with TRBD1. The TCR sequence derives from a man over 45 who received an inactivated influenza vaccine. CDR3 region: CASSDWDRNNEQFF. The CDR3 region has the DNA TGTGCCAGCAGTGATTGGGACAGGAACAATGAGCAGTTCTTC.